This T cell receptor beta chain was sequenced during a study of T cell responses to AZD1222 COVID-19 vaccine (dated by TCRdb to about 2021). Context from the whole study: Because spike-specific TCR depth and breadth did not differ between the two schedules, AZD1222 recipients who got a second dose at roughly 4 weeks were pooled with those who got a second dose at roughly 12 weeks. TCR sequencing was performed for more than 230 trial participants, of whom roughly 200 were given two doses of AZD1222 and some 25 were given two doses of MenACWY control vaccine. Trial participants were enrolled by age into 18-55, 56-69 and 70-plus year subgroups, with 148, 28 and 57 TCR-sequenced participants respectively. On the study overall, not on this receptor specifically: The vaccine-associated CD4 TCRs covered the entire spike protein, and the dominant responses fell in regions 160-218 and 743-854. Nearly half of unique spike-specific TCRs reportedly recognized epitopes outside regions mutated in the B.1.351 and B.1.1.7 variants. Conclusions about previously exposed vaccinees are limited, since just a handful of AZD1222 recipients were seropositive for SARS-CoV-2 at baseline. Because no day 14 peak-response samples were available, the repertoires could be characterized only after the peak T cell response. Most participants were white British and females outnumbered males, and the authors suggested that clonal diversity may have been underestimated. In the small 56-69-year group, the increase in depth fell short of significance, most likely because of low power. After two AZD1222 doses, spike-specific TCR breadth and depth were significantly higher than at day 0 and than in MenACWY recipients.

A distance of 4 bases separates the germline ends of V and J, which lose 2 bases and 3 bases respectively. Inclusive of the bounding cysteine and phenylalanine, the CDR3 is 11 residues long. The sequence is cut down to CDR3 DNA, 33 bases in frame from base 1. From the germline V gene, CDR1 is SQVTM and CDR2 is ANQGSEA. The sample's time point, from its label and the paper: baseline before first vaccination. Vaccinee samples came from UK trials COV001 and COV002, including a single-blind randomized controlled phase 2/3 trial of AZD1222 (ChAdOx1 nCoV-19) in healthy adults. For TCRbeta chain sequencing, PBMC samples from trial participants were taken at day 0 and at day 28 after the second dose. Only one count was recorded for this clone. The antigen it binds to is not known. No base-level quality is on record; no much larger clone is a single base apart. The CDR3 regions of human TCRbeta chains were subjected to immunosequencing. The original pipeline was this. TCRs in the repertoires were matched against a reference library of SARS-CoV-2-specific TCRs that had been generated with the MIRA antigen-specificity platform. Breadth was defined as the fraction of unique TCRs that were SARS-CoV-2-associated. Depth was defined as the fraction of total T cells that were SARS-CoV-2-associated. Using the MIRA data, each spike-specific TCR was assigned both to the spike region to which the TCR was reactive and to a CD4 or CD8 class. Log10-transformed breadth and depth values were compared by one-way ANOVA with Sidak's multiple comparisons tests. TCRdb re-hosts the immuneACCESS table, in-frame sequences only. Its copies lack some clones; in the studies checked, an unresolved V gene accounts for under half of them, and the cause for the rest is not known. For V, J and clone size, that table is used; D and trimming come from the DNA. Across this sample there are about 120,000 clones, with around nine tenths seen only once. The biggest ten clones account for roughly 8.9% of the sample.

The sequence came from an adult in good health. The chain was built from TRBV29-1 and TRBJ1-2; the D gene remains uncertain. Sample: peripheral blood, taken on day 0 of AZD1222 vaccination. The sequence in DNA is TGCAGCGTTGAAAGGGACTATGGCTACACCTTC. The encoded protein is CSVERDYGYTF.